Each of the 31 T cell receptor beta chains below was sequenced from the same sample in a study of blood T cell repertoires in COVID-19. The assay was immunoSEQ multiplex PCR, and TCRdb's table has in-frame clones only and misses some. Counted here are approximately 50,000 clones, 75% to 95% occurring once; the ten biggest clones make up about 6.3%. Sequences were obtained from peripheral blood. Receptor source: a man aged 45-65 years with active COVID-19.

The V and J genes are TRBV7-9 and TRBJ2-1; perhaps TRBD2 as D (7 bases). This CDR3 spans 16 amino acids. The ends were cut back, 1 base at V and 9 bases at J, with 19 bases in the middle. Germline lookup yields CDR1 SEHNR and CDR2 FQNEAQ (reference sequence). CDR3 sequence (DNA): TGTGCCAGCAGCTTAGTTTCCGCGGGGGCGGGTAGTGAGCAGTTCTTC. Translating gives CASSLVSAGAGSEQFF.

The chain joins TRBV12-5 to TRBJ2-3, with 11 bases fitting TRBD1. CDR3 length: 15 residues. Germline V lookup: CDR1 LGHNT, CDR2 FRNRAP. J gave up 5 bases and V 6 bases, and 7 bases lay outside the gene matches. The CDR3 loop is CASGPGQGALDTQYF. In DNA form, the CDR3 reads TGTGCTAGTGGCCCCGGACAGGGGGCGTTAGATACGCAGTATTTT. The full variable domain, completed using reference TRBV12-5 and TRBJ2-3, is DARVTQTPRHKVTEMGQEVTMRCQPILGHNTVFWYRQTMMQGLELLAYFRNRAPLDDSGMPKDRFSAEMPDATLATLKIQPSEPRDSAVYFCASGPGQGALDTQYFGPGTRLTVL.

The chain couples TRBV4-2 to TRBJ2-4; D is possibly TRBD2 (6 bases). The CDR3 contains 13 residues. The V gene's germline CDR1 is LGHNA and CDR2 YNFKEQ. Trimming took off 2 bases at V and 8 bases at J, with 10 bases between the two ends. Written as DNA, the CDR3 is TGTGCCAGCAGCCAAAGGACGGGAGACATTCAGTACTTC. It specifies CASSQRTGDIQYF.

V gene TRBV3-1 (or the pseudogene TRBV3-2) combines with J gene TRBJ2-7; 7 bases line up with TRBD2. The germline gives CDR1 LGHDT, CDR2 YNNKEL (reference sequence). V lost 8 bases, J lost 9 bases, and 16 bases stayed unmatched. The CDR3 is 14 amino acids. The CDR3, as DNA: TGTGCCAGCGGAGCGGGAACCCTGGTTGGAGGGCAGTACTTC. It encodes CASGAGTLVGGQYF.

Of note for this clone: Germline is not matched at one junction end, which may reflect a read error. This specimen includes other DNA sequences encoding the same CDR3. The rearrangement uses TRBV18 and TRBJ1-5; no firm D call. Germline loops: CDR1 KGHSH, CDR2 LQKENI. The CDR3 extends over 14 amino acids. The CDR3: CASSTEHSNQPQHF. CDR3 DNA: TGTGCCAGCTCAACCGAACATAGCAATCAGCCTCAGCATTTT.

V and J are TRBV5-4 and TRBJ2-1; 10 nucleotides align to TRBD2. The CDR3 is 17 amino acids. Germline trimming cut 4 bases from V and 7 bases from J; bases unmatched to any gene: 14. Germline CDR1 reads SGHNT; CDR2 reads YYREEE (reference sequence). In nucleotides, the CDR3 is TGTGCCAGCAGCCTGGCCTCTAGCGGGAGAGTTTCGAATGAGCAGTTCTTC. Amino acids: CASSLASSGRVSNEQFF.

This sequence joins TRBV28 and TRBJ2-1, with TRBD2 matching over 16 bases. With 7 bases clipped from V and 8 bases from J, the junction kept 5 bases outside the gene matches. The CDR3 is made up of 15 amino acids. Per germline, CDR1 MDHEN and CDR2 SYDVKM. DNA of the CDR3: TGTGCCAGCAAACCGGGACTAGCGGGGGGGTATGAGCAGTTCTTC. This encodes CASKPGLAGGYEQFF.

This clone was observed a single time. V and J are TRBV6-5 and TRBJ2-5, with a weak D call TRBD1 (6 bases). The CDR3 totals 13 residues. Deletions cut 6 bases from V and 5 bases from J, with 13 bases between. The germline V gene has CDR1 MNHEY and CDR2 SVGAGI. The CDR3 DNA sequence: TGTGCCAGCAGGCCCAGGGGCAGGGAGACCCAGTACTTC. Amino acid sequence: CASRPRGRETQYF.

The chain recombines TRBV28 with TRBJ1-2, with 7 bases identical to TRBD1. Trimming removed 6 bases from V and 6 bases from J; junction bases left unmatched: 10. The germline V gene encodes CDR1 MDHEN and CDR2 SYDVKM. CDR3 length equals 14 residues. The CDR3 protein is CASSRQGVHHGYTF. CDR3 nucleotides: TGTGCCAGCAGCCGACAGGGCGTCCACCATGGCTACACCTTC.

This chain joins TRBV5-1 and TRBJ1-3; D is ambiguous. The germline CDR1 and CDR2 sequences are SGHRS and YFSETQ. The CDR3 runs to 15 residues. V lost 0 bases to trimming and J lost 0 bases, with 7 bases between them. The CDR3 sequence is CASSLGGGSGNTIYF. The DNA for the CDR3 is TGCGCCAGCAGCTTGGGGGGAGGCTCTGGAAACACCATATATTTT.

The chain couples TRBV6-5 to TRBJ2-3, with a tentative D call TRBD2 (7 bases). The CDR3 contains 15 residues. V was cut by 2 bases and J by 4 bases, with 13 bases left in between. Germline V lookup: CDR1 MNHEY, CDR2 SVGAGI. The chain's CDR3 is CASSYIRGAPDTQYF. In DNA, the CDR3 is TGTGCCAGCAGTTACATCCGGGGGGCTCCAGATACGCAGTATTTT.

The chain joins TRBV15 to TRBJ1-1; D gene uncertain. Trimming shortened V by 3 bases and J by 0 bases, and 14 bases separated the two germline ends. Germline V gives CDR1 LNHNV, CDR2 YYDKDF (reference sequence). The CDR3 length is 16 residues. For the CDR3, the DNA is TGTGCCACCAGCAGGGAATTAGGACTGTTGAACACTGAAGCTTTCTTT. As protein: CATSRELGLLNTEAFF.

The V and J genes are TRBV6-5 and TRBJ1-5; TRBD1 matches 9 bases. V was clipped by 5 bases and J by 7 bases; unmatched bases: 6. The V gene's germline CDR1 is MNHEY and CDR2 SVGAGI. The CDR3 totals 14 residues. The CDR3 protein is CASSTQGAGQPQHF. The CDR3 coding sequence is TGTGCCAGCAGTACACAGGGGGCCGGGCAGCCCCAGCATTTT.

The chain recombines TRBV19 with TRBJ2-7, with 7 bases that match TRBD2. V shed 4 bases and J 5 bases; nucleotides not matched to a gene: 5. CDR3 length: 13 residues. Germline V lookup: CDR1 LNHDA, CDR2 SQIVND (reference sequence). CDR3 bases: TGTGCCAGTAGTACCCGACTAGCTGACGAGCAGTACTTC. Translation gives CASSTRLADEQYF.

This chain links TRBV6-4 with TRBJ2-2; no definite D call. The CDR3 extends over 14 amino acids. From germline, CDR1 is MRHNA and CDR2 SNTAGT. Trimming left V 6 bases short and J 6 bases short, with 14 bases between. The CDR3 sequence is CASREMVSAGELFF. The DNA for the CDR3 is TGTGCCAGCAGGGAGATGGTTTCGGCCGGGGAGCTGTTTTTT.

The chain has TRBV29-1 and TRBJ2-7; perhaps TRBD1 as D (5 bases). V was cut by 6 bases and J by 7 bases, with 19 bases left in between. This CDR3 region has 13 residues. CDR1 SQVTM and CDR2 ANQGSEA come from the germline V gene. The DNA of the CDR3 is TGCAGCGTGGTGACAGCTGGGTTGTTTGAGCAGTACTTC. Protein sequence: CSVVTAGLFEQYF.

The chain carries TRBV7-2 and TRBJ1-2; D not resolved. The V gene lost 5 bases and the J gene lost 1 base, with 2 bases spanning the gap. This CDR3 has 11 amino acids. The germline V gene encodes CDR1 SGHTA and CDR2 FQGNSA. The CDR3 protein is CASSRNYGYTF. The CDR3 DNA sequence: TGTGCCAGCAGCCGTAACTATGGCTACACCTTC. The full variable domain, with the rest looked up from reference TRBV7-2 and TRBJ1-2, is GAGVSQSPSNKVTEKGKDVELRCDPISGHTALYWYRQSLGQGLEFLIYFQGNSAPDKSGLPSDRFSAERTGGSVSTLTIQRTQQEDSAVYLCASSRNYGYTFGSGTRLTVV.

This chain connects TRBV7-2 to TRBJ2-7; TRBD1 might be the D (6 bases). Germline V gene lookup returns CDR1 SGHTA and CDR2 FQGNSA. The V end lost 2 bases, the J end lost 3 bases, and 8 bases lay between the germline ends. The CDR3 runs to 13 residues. CDR3 bases: TGTGCCAGCAGCTTAAACAGGGACTACGAGCAGTACTTC. It specifies CASSLNRDYEQYF.

The chain carries TRBV5-1 and TRBJ2-5; possibly TRBD1 for D (5 bases). The CDR3 runs 14 residues. Germline V gives CDR1 SGHRS, CDR2 YFSETQ. V gave up 4 bases and J gave up 4 bases, with 14 bases separating them. The CDR3 nucleotides are TGCGCCAGCAGCATCACCCAGGGTGGAGAGACCCAGTACTTC. It translates to CASSITQGGETQYF.

J is TRBJ2-3 and V is TRBV6-2 or TRBV6-3; 8 nucleotides align to TRBD2. CDR1 is MNHEY and CDR2 is SVGEGT in the germline V gene. The CDR3 loop spans 14 amino acids. The J segment lost 5 bases and the V segment lost 5 bases, leaving 6 bases of the junction unmatched. The CDR3 is CASSRRGAGDTQYF. CDR3 sequence (DNA): TGTGCCAGCAGTAGGCGGGGGGCTGGAGATACGCAGTATTTT.

This chain joins TRBV19 and TRBJ2-2, with 8 nucleotides matching TRBD1. The CDR3 contains 15 residues. Germline CDR1 and CDR2: LNHDA and SQIVND (reference sequence). V shed 4 bases and J 1 base; nucleotides not matched to a gene: 2. CDR3 protein: CASSSGTGNTGELFF. DNA for the CDR3: TGTGCCAGTAGTAGCGGGACAGGGAACACCGGGGAGCTGTTTTTT. Full variable domain (remainder filled in from reference TRBV19 and TRBJ2-2): DGGITQSPKYLFRKEGQNVTLSCEQNLNHDAMYWYRQDPGQGLRLIYYSQIVNDFQKGDIAEGYSVSREKKESFPLTVTSAQKNPTAFYLCASSSGTGNTGELFFGEGSRLTVL.

This chain links TRBV3-1 (or the pseudogene TRBV3-2) with TRBJ2-2; no reliable D call. Germline V lookup: CDR1 LGHDT, CDR2 YNNKEL (reference sequence). Trimming took 1 base from V and 4 from J, leaving 13 bases between them. CDR3 length: 16 amino acids. The DNA for the CDR3 is TGTGCCAGCAGCCAAGGCGCCTCGTTCCCCACCGGGGAGCTGTTTTTT. This gives the protein CASSQGASFPTGELFF.

This chain connects TRBV30 to TRBJ2-4, with D maybe TRBD1 (6 bases). The CDR3 totals 13 residues. Between the trimmed V and J ends, which lost 5 bases and 8 bases, there was a span of 16 bases. The germline V gene has CDR1 GTSNPN and CDR2 SVGIG (reference sequence). CDR3 sequence: CAWSYRDLDIQYF. DNA of the CDR3: TGTGCCTGGTCCTACAGGGATTTGGACATTCAGTACTTC. Full variable domain (rest looked up from reference TRBV30 and TRBJ2-4): SQTIHQWPATLVQPVGSPLSLECTVEGTSNPNLYWYRQAAGRGLQLLFYSVGIGQISSEVPQNLSASRPQDRQFILSSKKLLLSDSGFYLCAWSYRDLDIQYFGAGTRLSVL.

V usage is TRBV7-9 and J usage is TRBJ2-3; TRBD2 matches 11 bases. The V gene's germline CDR1 is SEHNR and CDR2 FQNEAQ (reference sequence). The CDR3 extends over 14 amino acids. The V segment lost 5 bases and the J segment 6 bases; nucleotides outside the gene matches: 4. The chain's CDR3 is CASSTSGGSDTQYF. The CDR3 DNA reads TGTGCCAGCAGCACTAGCGGGGGTTCCGATACGCAGTATTTT.

V usage is TRBV30 and J usage is TRBJ1-4; D is ambiguous. The germline gives CDR1 GTSNPN, CDR2 SVGIG (reference sequence). The CDR3 consists of 12 residues. V gave up 3 bases and J gave up 8 bases, with 10 bases separating them. CDR3 nucleotide sequence: TGTGCCTGGAGAACCAGTCGAGAAAAACTGTTTTTT. Translation: CAWRTSREKLFF.

The gene calls are TRBV7-2 and TRBJ1-1; 8 bases are a match to TRBD1. The CDR3 runs to 15 residues. Germline trimming cut 4 bases from V and 1 base from J; bases unmatched to any gene: 5. Germline CDR1 reads SGHTA; CDR2 reads FQGNSA. The CDR3 sequence: CASSSPTGANTEAFF. The CDR3, as DNA: TGTGCCAGCAGCTCACCGACAGGGGCGAACACTGAAGCTTTCTTT.

The CDR3 spells CASSPGTQTSYEQYF. CDR3 DNA sequence: TGTGCCAGCAGCCCCGGGACACAGACCTCCTACGAGCAGTACTTC. The chain recombines TRBV5-4 with TRBJ2-7; tentatively, D is TRBD1 (6 bases). The CDR3 length is 15 residues. From germline, CDR1 is SGHNT and CDR2 YYREEE (reference sequence). V was trimmed by 4 bases and J by 0 bases, leaving 14 bases between them.

The genes are TRBV4-2 and TRBJ2-7; 10 bases agree with TRBD1. The CDR3 has 16 residues. Trimming at V came to 1 base and at J to 7 bases, leaving 10 bases not matched to a gene. The germline CDR1 and CDR2 sequences are LGHNA and YNFKEQ. Here the CDR3 DNA reads TGTGCCAGCAGCCAAGGAGCGAGACAGGGGGCGGGAGAGCAGTACTTC. Protein product: CASSQGARQGAGEQYF.

Details on this clone: Other nucleotide sequences in the sample specify the same CDR3. The J gene is TRBJ2-3, the V gene TRBV7-2; D is perhaps TRBD2 (5 bases). V was cut by 6 bases and J by 2 bases, with 12 bases left in between. The V gene's germline CDR1 is SGHTA and CDR2 FQGNSA. This CDR3 comprises 14 residues. CDR3 coding DNA: TGTGCCAGCAGTCCAGGACTGTACACAGATACGCAGTATTTT. Protein product: CASSPGLYTDTQYF.

This chain connects TRBV18 to TRBJ2-4; 11 bases are a match to TRBD1. Germline V gene sequence: CDR1 KGHSH, CDR2 LQKENI. The CDR3 spans 15 residues. Trimming at V came to 3 bases and at J to 5 bases, leaving 3 bases not matched to a gene. Here the CDR3 reads CASSPGQGVQNIQYF. In DNA, the CDR3 is TGTGCCAGCTCACCGGGACAGGGGGTTCAAAACATTCAGTACTTC.

CDR3 coding DNA: TGTGCCAGCAGATACCAGGGGGCGGGGGACACTGAAGCTTTCTTT. As protein: CASRYQGAGDTEAFF. This chain connects TRBV27 to TRBJ1-1; TRBD1 matches at 8 bases. The CDR3 has 15 residues. V was pared by 6 bases and J by 3 bases, with 9 bases of the junction left unmatched. Germline CDR1 is MNHEY and CDR2 is SMNVEV (reference sequence).